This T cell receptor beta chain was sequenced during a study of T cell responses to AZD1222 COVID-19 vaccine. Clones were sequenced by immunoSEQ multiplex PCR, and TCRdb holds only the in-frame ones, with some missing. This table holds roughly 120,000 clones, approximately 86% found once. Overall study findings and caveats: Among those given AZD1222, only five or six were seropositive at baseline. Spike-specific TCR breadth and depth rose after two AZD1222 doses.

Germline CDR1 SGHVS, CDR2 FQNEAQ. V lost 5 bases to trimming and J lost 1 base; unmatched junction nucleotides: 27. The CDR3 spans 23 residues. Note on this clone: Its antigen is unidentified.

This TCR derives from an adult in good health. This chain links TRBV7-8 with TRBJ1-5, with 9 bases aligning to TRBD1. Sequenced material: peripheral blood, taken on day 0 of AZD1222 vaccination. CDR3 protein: CASSPRNKFTGTGLAGSNQPQHF. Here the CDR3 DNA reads TGTGCCAGCAGCCCCCGTAATAAATTTACCGGGACAGGGTTAGCGGGAAGCAATCAGCCCCAGCATTTT.